This T cell receptor (beta chain) comes out of a study of OX40 agonist ivuxolimab in advanced cancers. Study outcomes and limitations: Patients who responded partially at 0.1-3.0 mg/kg showed clonal expansion ranking among the lowest.

Measured with immunoSEQ multiplex PCR; TCRdb has only the in-frame clones, and not every one. The sample carries around 35,000 clones, over 80% recorded once. Note on this clone: Its target is not known.

The CDR3 is 14 residues long. Germline V gene lookup returns CDR1 LNHDA and CDR2 SQIVND (reference sequence). V was clipped by 4 bases and J by 1 base, with 9 bases between them. The chain employs TRBV19 and TRBJ2-3; maybe TRBD1 (7 bases). This TCR derives from an adult with an advanced solid tumor such as melanoma, head and neck, liver or kidney cancer. The source material was CD4+ or CD8+ T cells sorted from blood, sampled in a trial of the OX40 agonist ivuxolimab. The CDR3 region has the DNA TGTGCCAGTAGTACCAGGGGGGGCACAGATACGCAGTATTTT. It yields the protein CASSTRGGTDTQYF.